A selection of T cell receptor beta chains follows, all from one sample in a study of T cell repertoires in cytomegalovirus infection. TCRdb processed the reads anew with MiXCR; each CDR3 protein has one entry. The table has some 480,000 distinct CDR3 sequences, about 33% seen once. Their target antigens are unknown. Sequenced here: cultured PBMCs, sampled from culture after CMV antigen stimulation. These receptors were taken from a human donor in good health (CMV status not recorded). Some clones in this sample may be carry-over from other donors' samples. Both conserved end residues are part of each CDR3. The D gene is left open where the match is weak. Clone size is shown for a subset of rows, as once, few, many or a class of expanded clone.

>NA|TRBV12-3/TRBV12-4|NA|TRBJ1-1
TGTGCCAGCAGTTTTATCGGCCCAGACACTGAAGCTTTCTTT
CASSFIGPDTEAFF
>NA|TRBV4-1|TRBD2|TRBJ2-1
TGCGCCAGCAGCCAACGGACTAGCGGGAGAAATGAGCAGTTCTTC
CASSQRTSGRNEQFF
>NA|TRBV4-1|NA|TRBJ1-1
TGCGCCAGCAGCCAAGACCCCTGGGGAGGGTCACAGAACACTGAAGCTTTCTTT
CASSQDPWGGSQNTEAFF
>few|TRBV20-1|NA|TRBJ1-3
TGCAGTGCTAGATCCCAGAACTCTGGAAACACCATATATTTT
CSARSQNSGNTIYF
>NA|TRBV7-2|NA|TRBJ1-2
TGTGCCAGCAGCCCGTATCAGGATAACTATGGCTACACCTTC
CASSPYQDNYGYTF
>few|TRBV24-1|NA|TRBJ2-2
TGTGCCACCAGTGATTTGTCGTACACGAAGAACACCGGGGAGCTGTTTTTT
CATSDLSYTKNTGELFF
>many|TRBV7-2|NA|TRBJ1-1
TGTGCCAGCAGCTATCCTCCGGGACTTGAAGCTTTCTTT
CASSYPPGLEAFF
>NA|TRBV19|TRBD1|TRBJ2-1
TGTGCCAGTAGTACAAGGACAGGGGGCAACGACAATGAGCAGTTCTTC
CASSTRTGGNDNEQFF
>few|TRBV5-1|NA|TRBJ1-1
TGCGCCAGCAGCTTGGGGACCCTCACGAACACTGAAGCTTTCTTT
CASSLGTLTNTEAFF
>many|TRBV27|NA|TRBJ1-5
TGTGCCAGCAGTTTATCCTCAAATCAGCCCCAGCATTTT
CASSLSSNQPQHF
>NA|TRBV4-1|NA|TRBJ1-1
TGCGCCAGCAGCCAAGTTGGGTTACTCGACACTGAAGCTTTCTTT
CASSQVGLLDTEAFF
>NA|TRBV25-1|TRBD2|TRBJ2-1
TGTGCCAGCACAAGCGGGAGGGCCAGGGAGCAGTTCTTC
CASTSGRAREQFF
>NA|TRBV7-2|TRBD2|TRBJ2-1
TGTGCCAGCAGCTTAATGGCTAGCGGGAATGTGTACAATGAGCAGTTCTTC
CASSLMASGNVYNEQFF
>few|TRBV11-3|NA|TRBJ2-1
TGTGCCAGCAGCCTAGGGTTAGGGGAAGGCTCCTACAATGAGCAGTTCTTC
CASSLGLGEGSYNEQFF
>NA|TRBV4-2|NA|TRBJ1-4
TGTGCCAGCAGCCAAGACGCCGGGAGAGGAAATGAAAGACTGTTTTTT
CASSQDAGRGNERLFF
>NA|TRBV6-2/TRBV6-3|TRBD2|TRBJ2-1
TGTGCCAGCAGTCCGAGCGGGAAGCTAGGGGTTGGTGAGCAGTTCTTC
CASSPSGKLGVGEQFF
>few|TRBV7-2|TRBD1|TRBJ2-7
TGTGCCAGCAGCTCTATGCCCGGGACAGGGGGCTACGAGCAGTACTTC
CASSSMPGTGGYEQYF
>NA|TRBV2|NA|TRBJ2-3
TGTGCCAGCAGGACTCTATGGTTTGGAGATACGCAGTATTTT
CASRTLWFGDTQYF
>many|TRBV7-7|TRBD1|TRBJ2-5
TGTGCTACCCGGGACAGGGCTCAAGAGACCCAGTACTTC
CATRDRAQETQYF
>NA|TRBV6-2/TRBV6-3|TRBD1|TRBJ1-5
TGTGCCAGCAGTTCGAAGTACCCAGGGGGTGGTCGACAGCCCCAGCATTTT
CASSSKYPGGGRQPQHF
>NA|TRBV2|NA|TRBJ2-1
TGTGCCAGCAGTGGAATCAAAGGGCTAGCGTCAAATAAGGGCGAGCAGTTCTTC
CASSGIKGLASNKGEQFF
>many|TRBV7-2|TRBD1|TRBJ1-6
TGTGCCAGCAGCTTGGGACAGGCCCGTAATTCACCCCTCCACTTT
CASSLGQARNSPLHF
>few|TRBV19|NA|TRBJ1-1
TGTGCCAGTAGGGACAGCGGGGACACTGAAGCTTTCTTT
CASRDSGDTEAFF
>NA|TRBV7-6|TRBD2|TRBJ2-3
TGTGCCAGCAGCCGTGGGGCTAGCGGGACATTAAGCACAGATACGCAGTATTTT
CASSRGASGTLSTDTQYF
>many|TRBV7-2|TRBD2|TRBJ2-7
TGTGCCAGCAGCTTTGCGGGGGGATCCTACGAGCAGTACTTC
CASSFAGGSYEQYF
>NA|TRBV28|TRBD2|TRBJ2-1
TGTGCCAGCAGTTTTGGTCTAGCGGGAGGCAATGAGCAGTTCTTC
CASSFGLAGGNEQFF
>NA|TRBV7-9|NA|TRBJ1-5
TGTGCCAGCAGCTTAGTCGAATCCCCCCAGCATTTT
CASSLVESPQHF
>NA|TRBV7-8|NA|TRBJ2-7
TGTGCCAGCACCCGACGGGTTTTGTACGAGCAGTACTTC
CASTRRVLYEQYF
>NA|TRBV7-2|NA|TRBJ1-2
TGTGCCAGCAGCCAGCCGCTGGAGGCCCATGGCTACACCTTC
CASSQPLEAHGYTF
>few|TRBV7-2|TRBD1|TRBJ1-2
TGTGCCAGCAGCTTACAACAGGGGGCGGCGGGCTACACCTTC
CASSLQQGAAGYTF
>NA|TRBV12-3/TRBV12-4|TRBD1|TRBJ2-3
TGTGCCAGCAGCCTGACAGGGGGCACTAGCACAGATACGCAGTATTTT
CASSLTGGTSTDTQYF
>once|TRBV7-2|NA|TRBJ1-5
TGTGCCATCGCAGACAGCCACAATCAGCCCCAGCATTTT
CAIADSHNQPQHF
>few|TRBV5-6|NA|TRBJ1-2
TGTGCCAGCAGCTTGATGATGGGACACGGAGCTAACTATGGCTACACCTTC
CASSLMMGHGANYGYTF
>NA|TRBV12-3/TRBV12-4|NA|TRBJ1-1
TGTGCCAGCAGCCGGGACTCTAATCCCACTGAAGCTTTCTTT
CASSRDSNPTEAFF
>few|TRBV6-4|NA|TRBJ1-6
TGTGCCAGCAGTGCCACAGCAGGGTCACCCCTCCACTTT
CASSATAGSPLHF
>few|TRBV19|TRBD1|TRBJ2-1
TGTGCCAGTAGTATAGTAGGCGGGACAGGGGGCGCGTGGTGGTCCTACAATGAGCAGTTCTTC
CASSIVGGTGGAWWSYNEQFF
>NA|TRBV7-8|NA|TRBJ2-2
TGTGCCAGCAGCTTTTCGGGGGCAGGGTCACGCGGCGGGGAGCTGTTTTTT
CASSFSGAGSRGGELFF
>NA|TRBV7-2|NA|TRBJ2-2
TGTGCCAGCAGCCCATTATATCAGGGGGACTCCAACACCGGGGAGCTGTTTTTT
CASSPLYQGDSNTGELFF
>NA|TRBV29-1|NA|TRBJ1-3
TGCAGCGTTGAAGGGACAGCGACTGGAAACACCATATATTTT
CSVEGTATGNTIYF
>few|TRBV29-1|NA|TRBJ2-1
TGCAGCGTTGCATCCTCCTACAATGAGCAGTTCTTC
CSVASSYNEQFF
>few|TRBV2|NA|TRBJ1-2
TGTGCCAGTCTGGCGGGGGGACGCTATGGCTACACCTTC
CASLAGGRYGYTF
>NA|TRBV7-1|NA|TRBJ2-5
TGTGCCAGCAGCTCAGGGCCGGGAGTTTTGGAGACCCAGTACTTC
CASSSGPGVLETQYF
>NA|TRBV7-8|NA|TRBJ1-2
TGTGCCAGCAGCCGAAAAGGCGCAGGTGCTAACTATGGCTACACCTTC
CASSRKGAGANYGYTF
>NA|TRBV7-2|NA|TRBJ1-4
TGTGCCAGCAGCAGGACGGGCGGCCTATCAACTAATGAAAAACTGTTTTTT
CASSRTGGLSTNEKLFF
>NA|TRBV28|TRBD1|TRBJ2-1
TGTGCCAGCATCGGACAGGTTCTCCACAATGAGCAGTTCTTC
CASIGQVLHNEQFF
>NA|TRBV12-3/TRBV12-4|TRBD2|TRBJ2-5
TGTGCCAGCAGTACTACACTAGCGGAGGACCAAGAGACCCAGTACTTC
CASSTTLAEDQETQYF
>NA|TRBV6-2/TRBV6-3|TRBD2|TRBJ2-7
TGTGCCAGCAGCCCCCGGGGCGCTAGCGGGAGCGAGCAGTACTTC
CASSPRGASGSEQYF